This T cell receptor beta chain is drawn from a study of type 1 regulatory T cells. The overall study: An in vitro protocol generated T-allo10, a Tr1-enriched, alloantigen-specific CD4 T cell product.

This clonotype was counted only a few times. Its target is unknown. V lost 2 bases and J 5 bases, leaving 12 bases between the germline ends. The CDR3 is made up of 14 amino acids. CDR1 and CDR2 from the germline V gene are MNHEY and SVGAGI. In TCRdb, the reads were re-called with MiXCR into one record per CDR3 protein. Of 24,000 or so distinct CDR3 sequences in the sample, roughly 45% are singletons; the top ten hold more than 4%. This clonotype was obtained from a human donor in good health. The chain carries TRBV6-5 and TRBJ1-1; weak D call: TRBD1 (5 bases). The sample was cultured T cells, either the whole culture or a sorted T cell fraction (not recorded which). CDR3 coding DNA: TGTGCCAGCAGTTACGGGGGGACGGGGACTGAAGCTTTCTTT. Amino acids: CASSYGGTGTEAFF.